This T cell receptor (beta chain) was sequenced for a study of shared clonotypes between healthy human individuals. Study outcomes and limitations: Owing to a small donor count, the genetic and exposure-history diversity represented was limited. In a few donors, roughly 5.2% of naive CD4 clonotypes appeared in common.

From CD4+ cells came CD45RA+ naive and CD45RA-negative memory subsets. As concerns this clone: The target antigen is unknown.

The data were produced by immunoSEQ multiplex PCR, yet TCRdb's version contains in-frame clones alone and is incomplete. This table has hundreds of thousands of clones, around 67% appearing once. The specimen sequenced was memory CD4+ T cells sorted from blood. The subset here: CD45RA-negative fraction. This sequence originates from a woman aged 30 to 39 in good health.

CDR3 in DNA: TGCGCCAGCAGCCCTTCTTCCACCCTGGACGAAGCTTTCTTT. Its protein product is CASSPSSTLDEAFF. V usage is TRBV5-1 and J usage is TRBJ1-1; D call uncertain. Germline V gene data show CDR1 as SGHRS and CDR2 as YFSETQ. This CDR3 contains 14 residues. The ends were cut back, 4 bases at V and 8 bases at J, with 18 bases in the middle.